These 2 T cell receptor beta chains share one sample of origin, sequenced in a study of CD8+CD57+ T cells in acquired aplastic anemia (dated by TCRdb to the late 2010s). Patients chosen for sequencing had shown expansion of CD8+CD57+ cells by flow cytometry. Sequencing relied on an Illumina HiSeq 2000. Genomic DNA was used as template for profiling of TCR beta VDJ combinations and CDR3 sequences. Starting from the raw public reads, TCRdb applied fastp trimming at Q25, assembled clones with MiXCR and retained in-frame beta chains. Every CDR3 protein is listed once, alongside the most common genes and DNA of its rows. The sample has under 200,000 distinct CDR3 sequences on record, more than 45% of them singletons. The biggest ten clones account for about 8.8% of the sample. Sequences were obtained from sorted CD4+, CD8+, or CD8+CD57+ T cells (not recorded which) from PBMCs. The receptors were sampled from a human donor with aplastic anemia.

The rearrangement links TRBV5-1 to TRBJ1-1, with D possibly matching TRBD1 (5 bases). CDR3 length equals 13 residues. Looked up from germline, CDR1 is SGHRS and CDR2 is YFSETQ. The V end was cut by 0 bases, the J end by 6 bases, with 9 bases between. This chain's CDR3 is CASSLVGGSEAFF. The DNA of the CDR3 is TGCGCCAGCAGCTTGGTTGGGGGGTCTGAAGCTTTCTTT. The variable domain in full, with the rest retrieved from reference TRBV5-1 and TRBJ1-1, is KAGVTQTPRYLIKTRGQQVTLSCSPISGHRSVSWYQQTPGQGLQFLFEYFSETQRNKGNFPGRFSGRQFSNSRSEMNVSTLELGDSALYLCASSLVGGSEAFFGQGTRLTVV.

This clonotype was counted only a few times. The V call is TRBV24-1, the J call TRBJ2-3; D is tentatively TRBD1 or TRBD2 (5 bases each). With 2 bases removed from V and 6 bases from J, the gap between germline ends came to 11 bases. Germline CDR1 is KGHDR and CDR2 is SFDVKD. The CDR3 is 14 residues long. CDR3 loop: CATSDWGGSDTQYF. The CDR3 bases are TGTGCCACCAGTGATTGGGGCGGGTCGGATACGCAGTATTTT.